A single TCR beta chain is shown here with its context. These data come from a study of blood T cell repertoires in COVID-19. Recruits, aged about 18 to 95 years, lived in 20 to 30 US areas. Per germline, CDR1 MGHRA and CDR2 YSYEKL. V was shortened by 1 base and J by 8 bases, with 20 bases between the two germline ends. CDR3 length: 16 residues. Only in-frame clones appear in the TCRdb table, and some are missing; sequencing was by immunoSEQ multiplex PCR. In the table there are about 170,000 clones, 83% of which are singletons. Sequenced sample: PBMCs or T cells enriched from blood (not recorded which). This TCR derives from a woman between 50 and 59 years old who had recovered from COVID-19. The J gene is TRBJ1-2, the V gene TRBV4-1, with TRBD1 as a possible D gene (6 bases). The CDR3 reads CASSQAQQGKVRGYTF. As DNA, the CDR3 is TGCGCCAGCAGCCAAGCCCAACAGGGTAAAGTCAGAGGCTACACCTTC.